This entry lists 26 T cell receptor beta chains sequenced from one sample in a study of T cells expressing NK-cell markers. TCRdb reanalyzed the 5' RACE reads and collapses them to one entry per CDR3 protein, without DNA. The repertoire table contains almost 450,000 distinct CDR3 sequences. The sample taken for sequencing was blood T cells: a sorted CD56 or NKG2C T cell subset, CD4+ or CD8+ T cells, or bulk PBMC T cells (not recorded which). The source of these receptors is a woman aged 18-70 years in good health.

The V gene is TRBV12-3 or TRBV12-4, the J gene TRBJ2-2; as DNA is missing, the TRBD1 call by TCRdb cannot be tested. The CDR3 length is 15 residues. CDR3 sequence: CASSLGTGGTGELFF.

This chain joins TRBV4-3 and TRBJ2-6; TCRdb's D call, TRBD1, is unchecked because there is no DNA. This CDR3 comprises 17 residues. Germline CDR1 reads LGHNA; CDR2 reads YSLEER. This CDR3 is CASSQTGGGIGANVLTF.

The chain links TRBV20-1 to TRBJ2-5. This CDR3 is 12 amino acids long. CDR1 DFQATT and CDR2 SNEGSKA come from the germline V gene (reference sequence). CDR3 amino acids: CGASIDLGTQYF.

The chain employs TRBV20-1 and TRBJ2-1; TCRdb outputs TRBD1, but without DNA this stays unchecked. Germline lookup yields CDR1 DFQATT and CDR2 SNEGSKA (reference sequence). The CDR3 has 15 amino acids. CDR3 sequence reads: CSAADPAPQYNEQFF.

V usage is TRBV15 and J usage is TRBJ1-1; TCRdb picks TRBD1, but there is no DNA to check that call. This CDR3 region has 14 residues. Germline CDR1 LNHNV, CDR2 YYDKDF (reference sequence). CDR3 residues: CATSRPFRVPEAFF.

The rearrangement joins TRBV12-3 or TRBV12-4 to TRBJ2-1. The length of the CDR3 is 12 residues. Here the CDR3 reads CASTSSKDEQFF.

CDR3: CSAPLNQGGTEAFF. This chain joins TRBV20-1 and TRBJ1-1; the D gene TCRdb calls, TRBD1, cannot be checked with no DNA. Germline V gives CDR1 DFQATT, CDR2 SNEGSKA (reference sequence). The CDR3 runs to 14 residues.

The chain recombines TRBV25-1 with TRBJ2-3. The CDR3 length is 13 residues. CDR1 is MGHDK, CDR2 SYGVNS, per germline. CDR3: CASSENPTDTQYF.

CDR3 sequence: CASSLAGLKGGDTQYF. The chain is built from TRBV7-2 and TRBJ2-3. CDR1 is SGHTA and CDR2 is FQGNSA in the germline V gene. The CDR3 length is 16 residues.

The chain joins TRBV7-9 to TRBJ1-1. This CDR3 comprises 14 residues. Germline V gene sequence: CDR1 SEHNR, CDR2 FQNEAQ (reference sequence). The CDR3 loop is CASSLSQENTEAFF.

The V and J genes are TRBV30 and TRBJ2-1; TCRdb selects TRBD1, and the lack of DNA leaves this call unchecked. The CDR3 is 11 residues long. Germline lookup yields CDR1 GTSNPN and CDR2 SVGIG (reference sequence). CDR3 loop: CAWDRGDEQFF.

The chain uses TRBV24-1 and TRBJ2-7. Germline CDR1 KGHDR, CDR2 SFDVKD. This CDR3 region has 11 residues. The CDR3 sequence: CATSGGYEQYF.

This sequence joins TRBV12-3 or TRBV12-4 and TRBJ2-7. The length of the CDR3 is 12 residues. CDR3 loop: CASRFGAYEQYF.

The chain recombines TRBV20-1 with TRBJ2-1; TCRdb gives TRBD2 as the D gene, but with no DNA this cannot be confirmed. Per the germline V gene, CDR1 is DFQATT and CDR2 is SNEGSKA (reference sequence). The CDR3 is 12 amino acids. CDR3 in amino acids: CSVARTSFGQFF.

The chain is built from TRBV19 and TRBJ1-6. The CDR3 runs to 16 residues. Germline V gene data show CDR1 as LNHDA and CDR2 as SQIVND (reference sequence). The CDR3 spells CASSGGPDRRNSPLHF. The variable domain in full, completed from reference TRBV19 and TRBJ1-6, reads DGGITQSPKYLFRKEGQNVTLSCEQNLNHDAMYWYRQDPGQGLRLIYYSQIVNDFQKGDIAEGYSVSREKKESFPLTVTSAQKNPTAFYLCASSGGPDRRNSPLHFGNGTRLTVT.

The chain joins TRBV7-9 to TRBJ2-7; TCRdb names TRBD1, which stays unverified in the absence of DNA. The germline gives CDR1 SEHNR, CDR2 FQNEAQ (reference sequence). This CDR3 has 16 amino acids. CDR3 sequence: CASSLAASGGRYEQYF.

The J gene is TRBJ2-2, the V gene TRBV20-1; TCRdb gives TRBD2 as the D gene, but with no DNA this cannot be confirmed. Germline CDR1 is DFQATT and CDR2 is SNEGSKA (reference sequence). CDR3 length equals 14 residues. This CDR3 reads CSAPRRANTGELFF.

This rearrangement joins TRBV12-3 or TRBV12-4 to TRBJ1-1. CDR3 size: 13 residues. The CDR3 here is CASSYEGSTEAFF.

V gene TRBV12-3 or TRBV12-4 combines with J gene TRBJ2-7. The CDR3 has 15 residues. CDR3 region: CASSFFSKSSYEQYF.

The gene calls are TRBV5-1 and TRBJ2-7; the D call from TCRdb, TRBD1, cannot be confirmed without DNA. This CDR3 region has 15 residues. Germline V gene data show CDR1 as SGHRS and CDR2 as YFSETQ. This CDR3 reads CASTYVPGTDYEQYF.

This chain links TRBV7-2 with TRBJ2-7; TCRdb designates TRBD2, a call that cannot be tested without DNA. The CDR3 covers 13 residues. CDR1 is SGHTA and CDR2 is FQGNSA in the germline V gene. CDR3 residues: CASSPALIDEQYF.

The chain recombines TRBV9 with TRBJ2-5; lacking DNA, the TRBD2 call made by TCRdb goes unchecked. This CDR3 is built from 15 residues. Germline V gene lookup returns CDR1 SGDLS and CDR2 YYNGEE. CDR3 sequence reads: CASSVEGTSGETQYF. Filled out from reference TRBV9 and TRBJ2-5, the complete variable domain reads DSGVTQTPKHLITATGQRVTLRCSPRSGDLSVYWYQQSLDQGLQFLIQYYNGEERAKGNILERFSAQQFPDLHSELNLSSLELGDSALYFCASSVEGTSGETQYFGPGTRLLVL.

This chain uses TRBV7-6 with TRBJ2-1; as DNA is missing, the TRBD2 call by TCRdb cannot be tested. The germline CDR1 and CDR2 sequences are SGHVS and FNYEAQ. The CDR3 loop spans 14 amino acids. CDR3 region: CASSYRGGLGEQFF.

The chain couples TRBV4-3 to TRBJ1-2. The germline V gene encodes CDR1 LGHNA and CDR2 YSLEER. There are 15 residues in the CDR3. The CDR3 protein is CASSLLLTSNYGYTF.

V is TRBV24-1 and J is TRBJ1-5; TCRdb designates TRBD1, a call that cannot be tested without DNA. The CDR3 spans 14 residues. Germline V CDR1 and CDR2: KGHDR, SFDVKD. The chain's CDR3 is CATSDRTDNQPQHF.

The chain's CDR3 is CASSQGIAVRGSYEQYF. The chain links TRBV14 to TRBJ2-7; the TCRdb D gene call, TRBD2, has no DNA to confirm it. The CDR3 consists of 17 residues. Germline CDR1 is SGHDN and CDR2 is FVKESK.